This TCR beta chain was identified during a study of cytotoxic CD8 clonotypes in ibrutinib-treated CLL. Across the whole study: After a median of around 70 months, 14 patients stayed remitted and some twelve progressed; responses had been partial in 24 and complete in 2. Collecting the response samples happened after a median about eleven months of treatment, with a range of 6 to 36. Study outcomes and limitations: The clonality went up when patients responded to ibrutinib and dropped back toward baseline at progression. Patients showed higher baseline clonality than age-matched healthy donors, and it tracked circulating CD8+ T-cell counts.

Profiled with immunoSEQ multiplex PCR; TCRdb holds only in-frame clones, not every one. The sample lists around 300,000 clones; almost 80% were seen once. About this clone: Its antigen is still unknown.

Trimming removed 6 bases from V and 2 bases from J, with 17 bases in between. Germline lookup yields CDR1 LNHDA and CDR2 SQIVND (reference sequence). CDR3 size: 15 residues. The rearrangement joins TRBV19 to TRBJ2-7, with D perhaps TRBD2 (6 bases). The receptor's source is a human donor with chronic lymphocytic leukemia. The sequences come from PBMCs, collected before ibrutinib treatment. The CDR3: CASSRSRDFTYEQYF. The CDR3 nucleotides are TGTGCCAGTAGCCGATCTAGGGACTTTACCTACGAGCAGTACTTC.